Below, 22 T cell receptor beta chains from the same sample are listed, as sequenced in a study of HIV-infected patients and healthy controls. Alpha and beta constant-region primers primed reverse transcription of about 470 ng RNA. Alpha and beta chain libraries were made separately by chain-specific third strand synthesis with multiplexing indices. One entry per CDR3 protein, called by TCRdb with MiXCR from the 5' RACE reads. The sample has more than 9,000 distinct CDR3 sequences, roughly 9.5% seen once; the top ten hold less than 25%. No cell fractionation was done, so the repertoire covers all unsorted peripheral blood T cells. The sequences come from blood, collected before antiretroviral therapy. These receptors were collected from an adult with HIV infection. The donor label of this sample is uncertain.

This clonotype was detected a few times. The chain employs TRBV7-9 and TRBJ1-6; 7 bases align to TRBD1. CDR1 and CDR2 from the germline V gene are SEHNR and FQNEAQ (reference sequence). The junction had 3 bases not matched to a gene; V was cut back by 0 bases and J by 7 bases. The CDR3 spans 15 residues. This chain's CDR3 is CASSLAMGQNSPLHF. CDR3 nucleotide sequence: TGTGCCAGCAGCTTAGCCATGGGACAGAATTCACCCCTCCACTTT.

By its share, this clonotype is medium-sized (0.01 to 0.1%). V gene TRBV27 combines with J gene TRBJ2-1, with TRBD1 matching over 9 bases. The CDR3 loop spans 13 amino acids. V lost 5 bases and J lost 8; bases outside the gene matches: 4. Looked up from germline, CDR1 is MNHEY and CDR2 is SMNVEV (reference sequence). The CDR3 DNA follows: TGTGCCAGCAGTCCTACAGGGGGCCATGAGCAGTTCTTC. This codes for CASSPTGGHEQFF.

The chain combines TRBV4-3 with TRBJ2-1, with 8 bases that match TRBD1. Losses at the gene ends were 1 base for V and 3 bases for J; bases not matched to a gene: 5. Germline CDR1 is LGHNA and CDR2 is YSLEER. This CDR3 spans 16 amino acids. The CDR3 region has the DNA TGCGCCAGCAGCCAAGGCCGGACAGGGCTCTACAATGAGCAGTTCTTC. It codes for CASSQGRTGLYNEQFF.

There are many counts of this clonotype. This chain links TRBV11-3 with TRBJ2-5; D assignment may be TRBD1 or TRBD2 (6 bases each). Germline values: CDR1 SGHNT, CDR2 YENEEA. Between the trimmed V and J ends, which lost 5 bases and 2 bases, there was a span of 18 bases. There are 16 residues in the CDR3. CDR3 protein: CASSPGAISGQETQYF. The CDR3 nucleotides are TGTGCCAGCAGCCCAGGGGCTATTAGCGGTCAAGAGACCCAGTACTTC.

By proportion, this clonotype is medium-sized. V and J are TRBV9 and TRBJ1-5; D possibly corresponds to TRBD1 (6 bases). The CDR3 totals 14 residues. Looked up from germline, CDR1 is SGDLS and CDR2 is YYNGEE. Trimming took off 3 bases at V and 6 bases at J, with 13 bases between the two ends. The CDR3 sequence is CASSGGGAGQPQHF. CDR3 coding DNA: TGTGCCAGCAGCGGGGGGGGGGCCGGTCAGCCCCAGCATTTT.

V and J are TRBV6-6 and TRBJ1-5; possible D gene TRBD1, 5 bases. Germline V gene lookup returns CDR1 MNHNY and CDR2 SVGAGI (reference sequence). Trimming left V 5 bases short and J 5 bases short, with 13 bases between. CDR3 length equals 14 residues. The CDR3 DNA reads TGTGCCAGCAGTCCACTCCCAGGGCATCAGCCCCAGCATTTT. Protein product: CASSPLPGHQPQHF.

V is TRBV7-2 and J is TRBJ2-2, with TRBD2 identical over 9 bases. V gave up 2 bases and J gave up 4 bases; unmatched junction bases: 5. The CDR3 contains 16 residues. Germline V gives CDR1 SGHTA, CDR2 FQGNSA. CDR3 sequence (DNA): TGTGCCAGCAGCTTAAGCGGCGGGGGGGGCACCGGGGAGCTGTTTTTT. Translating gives CASSLSGGGGTGELFF.

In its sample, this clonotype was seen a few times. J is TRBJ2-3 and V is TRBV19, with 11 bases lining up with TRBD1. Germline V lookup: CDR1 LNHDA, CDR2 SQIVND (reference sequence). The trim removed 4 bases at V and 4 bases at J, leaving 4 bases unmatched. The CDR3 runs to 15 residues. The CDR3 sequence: CASSTGQGAPDTQYF. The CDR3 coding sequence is TGTGCCAGTAGTACCGGACAGGGGGCGCCAGATACGCAGTATTTT.

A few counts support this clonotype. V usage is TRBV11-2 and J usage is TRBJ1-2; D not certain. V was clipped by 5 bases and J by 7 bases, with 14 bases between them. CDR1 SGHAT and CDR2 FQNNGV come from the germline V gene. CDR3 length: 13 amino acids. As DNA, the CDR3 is TGTGCCAGCAGCCCTGCAACGCTAAGTGGCTACACCTTC. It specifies CASSPATLSGYTF.

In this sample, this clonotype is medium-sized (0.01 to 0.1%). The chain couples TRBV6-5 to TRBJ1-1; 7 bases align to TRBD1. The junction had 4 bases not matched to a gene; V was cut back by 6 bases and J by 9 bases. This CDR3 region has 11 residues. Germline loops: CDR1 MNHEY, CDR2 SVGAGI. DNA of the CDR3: TGTGCCAGCAGCCGGGACAGCCAAGCTTTCTTT. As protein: CASSRDSQAFF.

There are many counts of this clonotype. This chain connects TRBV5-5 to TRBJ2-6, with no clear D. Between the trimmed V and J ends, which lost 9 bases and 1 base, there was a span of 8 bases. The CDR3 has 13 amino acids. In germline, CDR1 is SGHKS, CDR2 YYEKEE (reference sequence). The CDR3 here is CATLSSGANVLTF. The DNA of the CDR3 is TGTGCCACACTTAGTTCTGGGGCCAACGTCCTGACTTTC.

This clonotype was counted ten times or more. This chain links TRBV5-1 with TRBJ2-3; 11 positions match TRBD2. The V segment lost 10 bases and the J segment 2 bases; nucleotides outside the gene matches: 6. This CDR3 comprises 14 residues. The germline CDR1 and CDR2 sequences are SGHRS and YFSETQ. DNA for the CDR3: TGCGCCGGAAGACTAGCGGGAAACACAGATACGCAGTATTTT. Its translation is CAGRLAGNTDTQYF.

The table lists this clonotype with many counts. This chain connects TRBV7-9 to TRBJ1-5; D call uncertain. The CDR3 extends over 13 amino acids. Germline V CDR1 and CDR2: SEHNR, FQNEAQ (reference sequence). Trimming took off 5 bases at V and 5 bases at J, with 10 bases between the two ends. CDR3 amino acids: CASSVGEDQPQHF. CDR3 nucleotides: TGTGCCAGCAGCGTCGGGGAAGATCAGCCCCAGCATTTT.

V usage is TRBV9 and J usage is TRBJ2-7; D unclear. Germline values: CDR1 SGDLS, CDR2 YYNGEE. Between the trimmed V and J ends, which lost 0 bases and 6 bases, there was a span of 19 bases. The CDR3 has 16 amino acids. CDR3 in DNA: TGTGCCAGCAGCGTAGCCGACACCTCCTACGCGGCCGAGCAGTACTTC. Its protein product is CASSVADTSYAAEQYF. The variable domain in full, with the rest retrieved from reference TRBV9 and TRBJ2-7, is DSGVTQTPKHLITATGQRVTLRCSPRSGDLSVYWYQQSLDQGLQFLIQYYNGEERAKGNILERFSAQQFPDLHSELNLSSLELGDSALYFCASSVADTSYAAEQYFGPGTRLTVT.

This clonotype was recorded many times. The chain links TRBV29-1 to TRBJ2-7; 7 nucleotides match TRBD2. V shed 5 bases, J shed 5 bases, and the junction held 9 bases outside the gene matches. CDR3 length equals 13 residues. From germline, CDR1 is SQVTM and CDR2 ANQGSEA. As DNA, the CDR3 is TGCAGCGTTCGTGCGGGAGCGGCCGACGAGCAGTACTTC. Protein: CSVRAGAADEQYF.

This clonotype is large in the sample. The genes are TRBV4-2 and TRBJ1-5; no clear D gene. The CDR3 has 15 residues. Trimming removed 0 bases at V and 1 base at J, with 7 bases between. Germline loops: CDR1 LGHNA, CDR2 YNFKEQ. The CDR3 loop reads CASSQEFHSNQPQHF. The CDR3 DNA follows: TGTGCCAGCAGCCAAGAGTTTCACAGCAATCAGCCCCAGCATTTT.

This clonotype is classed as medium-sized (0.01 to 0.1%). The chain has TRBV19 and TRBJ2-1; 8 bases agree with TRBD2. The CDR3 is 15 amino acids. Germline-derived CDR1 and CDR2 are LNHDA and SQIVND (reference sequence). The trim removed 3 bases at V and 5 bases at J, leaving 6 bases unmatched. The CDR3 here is CASSILASGHNEQFF. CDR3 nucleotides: TGTGCCAGTAGTATCTTGGCTAGCGGGCACAATGAGCAGTTCTTC.

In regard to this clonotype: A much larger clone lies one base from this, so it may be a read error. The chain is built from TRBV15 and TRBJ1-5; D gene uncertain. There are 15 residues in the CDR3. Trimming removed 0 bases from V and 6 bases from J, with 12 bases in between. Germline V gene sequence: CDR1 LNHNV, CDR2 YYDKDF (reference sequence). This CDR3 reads CATSRDSWMTQPQHF. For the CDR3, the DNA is TGTGCCACCAGCAGAGATAGTTGGATGACTCAGCCCCAGCATTTT.

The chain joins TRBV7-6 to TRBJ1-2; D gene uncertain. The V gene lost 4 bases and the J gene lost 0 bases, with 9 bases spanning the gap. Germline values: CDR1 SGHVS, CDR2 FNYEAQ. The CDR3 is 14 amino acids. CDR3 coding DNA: TGTGCCAGCAGCTCTGGAGGCACTAACTATGGCTACACCTTC. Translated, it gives CASSSGGTNYGYTF.

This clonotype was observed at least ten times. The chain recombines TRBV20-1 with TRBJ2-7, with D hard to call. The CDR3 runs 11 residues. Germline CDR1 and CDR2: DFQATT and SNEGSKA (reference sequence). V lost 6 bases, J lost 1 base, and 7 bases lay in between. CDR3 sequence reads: CSARLSYEQYF. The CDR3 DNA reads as TGCAGTGCAAGACTTTCCTACGAGCAGTACTTC.

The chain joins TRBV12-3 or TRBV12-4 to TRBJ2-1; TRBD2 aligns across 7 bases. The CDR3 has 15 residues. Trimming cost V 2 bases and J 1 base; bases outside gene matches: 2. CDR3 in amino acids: CASSLRGSSYNEQFF. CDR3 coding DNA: TGTGCCAGCAGTTTACGCGGGAGTTCCTACAATGAGCAGTTCTTC.

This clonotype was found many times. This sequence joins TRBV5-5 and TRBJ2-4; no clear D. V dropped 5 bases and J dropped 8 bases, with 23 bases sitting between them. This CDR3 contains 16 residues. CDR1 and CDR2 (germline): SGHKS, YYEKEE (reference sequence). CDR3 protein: CASSPTTGQWSDIQYF. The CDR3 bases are TGTGCCAGCAGTCCTACGACGGGTCAATGGTCGGACATTCAGTACTTC.